What follows are 5 T cell receptor beta chains derived from one specimen sequenced in a study of T-cell reconstitution after alpha-beta-depleted transplantation in children. The authors prepared the TCRbeta library with unique molecular identifiers. One entry per CDR3 protein results from TCRdb running MiXCR on the PCR reads. The repertoire holds around 450,000 distinct CDR3 sequences, about 40% seen once, with 27% in the top ten. The source material was PBMCs, sampled before TCRalphabeta/CD19-depleted stem cell transplant. Receptors originate from a girl aged 2 to 9 with aplastic anemia, due to receive a stem cell transplant.

This chain links TRBV7-9 with TRBJ2-7, with TRBD2 matching over 11 bases. The CDR3 contains 15 residues. Germline V lookup: CDR1 SEHNR, CDR2 FQNEAQ (reference sequence). J lost 4 bases, V lost 5 bases, and 7 bases had no gene match. In DNA, the CDR3 is TGTGCCAGCAGCCCTGGGTCTAGCGGGAGGTACGAGCAGTACTTC. Residues: CASSPGSSGRYEQYF.

This clonotype was counted a single time. The rearrangement uses TRBV20-1 and TRBJ2-1; D remains unclear. The CDR3 runs 12 residues. The V gene lost 6 bases and the J gene lost 4 bases, with 10 bases spanning the gap. Per the germline V gene, CDR1 is DFQATT and CDR2 is SNEGSKA (reference sequence). Here the CDR3 reads CSAKGRYNEQFF. The CDR3 region has the DNA TGCAGTGCCAAAGGCAGGTACAATGAGCAGTTCTTC.

This clonotype has ten or more counts. The chain recombines TRBV7-2 with TRBJ2-1, with a possible D match to TRBD2 (7 bases). CDR3 length: 14 residues. Germline assignment: CDR1 SGHTA and CDR2 FQGNSA. V was trimmed by 7 bases and J by 7 bases, leaving 17 bases between them. CDR3 sequence reads: CASTGGGAKNEQFF. The CDR3 coding sequence is TGTGCCAGCACTGGAGGGGGGGCAAAGAATGAGCAGTTCTTC.

The chain employs TRBV29-1 and TRBJ1-1; 12 positions agree with TRBD1. The germline CDR1 and CDR2 sequences are SQVTM and ANQGSEA. CDR3 length: 15 amino acids. The CDR3 is CTGAGTGGIDTEAFF. CDR3 in DNA: TGCACCGGGGCTGGGACAGGGGGCATTGACACTGAAGCTTTCTTT.

V and J are TRBV7-6 and TRBJ2-2; possible D gene TRBD2, 7 bases. This CDR3 is built from 15 residues. CDR1 is SGHVS, CDR2 FNYEAQ, per germline. V was pared by 4 bases and J by 6 bases, with 15 bases between. The CDR3 sequence: CASSSTRGGPGELFF. CDR3 sequence (DNA): TGTGCCAGCAGCTCCACTCGCGGGGGCCCCGGGGAGCTGTTTTTT.